Below, one T cell receptor beta chain is given with its context. The germline V gene encodes CDR1 WNHNN and CDR2 SYGVQD (reference sequence). The CDR3 has 19 residues. Trimming at V came to 3 bases and at J to 1 base, leaving 14 bases not matched to a gene. Only in-frame clones appear in the TCRdb table, and some are missing; sequencing was by immunoSEQ multiplex PCR. Of 200,000 to 250,000 clones in the sample, 90% to 95% were seen once. The sample belongs to a study of control samples from healthy donors and cancer patients. This TCR was sampled from a man aged 45 to 65 in good health. What was sequenced was blood. The chain carries TRBV10-1 and TRBJ2-1, with 8 bases that match TRBD2. CDR3 bases: TGCGCCAGCAGTGATCAGCCGGGGGGGTCATTTACTTCCTACAATGAGCAGTTCTTC. This encodes CASSDQPGGSFTSYNEQFF.